This entry describes one T cell receptor beta chain. The data were taken from a study of blood T cells in healthy people across ages. This CDR3 spans 16 amino acids. V was clipped by 0 bases and J by 2 bases, with 14 bases between them. Germline CDR1 reads SGHTA; CDR2 reads FQGNSA. The extraction recovered at least 5.5 micrograms of total RNA per sample. A second 7 to 11 cycle PCR used barcoded and J-beta primers. TCRdb fed the 5' RACE reads into MiXCR, producing one record per CDR3 protein. This table holds more than 800,000 distinct CDR3 sequences, more than 35% found once. Source material: blood. This receptor was obtained from an older woman in good health. The chain joins TRBV7-2 to TRBJ2-7, with D perhaps matching TRBD2 (6 bases). The CDR3 here is CASSLAVAVKTYEQYF. CDR3 bases: TGTGCCAGCAGCTTAGCGGTAGCGGTGAAAACCTACGAGCAGTACTTC.